Below, one T cell receptor (beta chain) is given with its context. Sequencing used immunoSEQ multiplex PCR; TCRdb keeps in-frame clones, though not all of them. The sample includes approximately 15,000 clones, roughly 40% of them seen just once. Time point described: after neoadjuvant nivolumab, at surgical resection. This sample is drawn from a study of neoadjuvant anti-PD-1 for oral cavity cancer. Study overall: Non-progressing patients received a fourth nivolumab dose near day 43, then surgery on days 50-56.

Germline V lookup: CDR1 MDHEN, CDR2 SYDVKM. With V trimmed by 6 bases and J by 1 base, 4 bases remained unmatched. The CDR3 has 15 amino acids. The material was tumor tissue, obtained after nivolumab (anti-PD-1) treatment. The TCR was taken from a person between 35 and 79 years old with oral cavity squamous cell carcinoma. The chain couples TRBV28 to TRBJ1-5; 9 nucleotides agree with TRBD1. The CDR3 DNA reads TGTGCCAGCAGCCCAGGGACAGGGAGCAATCAGCCCCAGCATTTT. Amino acid sequence: CASSPGTGSNQPQHF.